What follows is one T cell receptor beta chain and its context. This specimen comes from a study of shared clonotypes between healthy human individuals. Assay: immunoSEQ multiplex PCR; the TCRdb copy retains only in-frame clones and omits some. Of roughly 2.1 million clones listed, about 92% were seen once; the top ten hold over 1.5%. Cells designated naive CD8 were CD45RO-negative and were positively selected for CCR7, with terminally differentiated effector memory CD45RA+ cells excluded. The receptor was isolated from a man younger than 35 in good health. Some clones in this sample may be carry-over from other donors' samples. Material: naive CD8+ T cells from PBMCs.

The CDR3 protein is CASSPSWDEGTDTQYF. CDR3 nucleotide sequence: TGTGCCAGCAGCCCATCGTGGGACGAAGGTACAGATACGCAGTATTTT. This chain connects TRBV7-9 to TRBJ2-3; D may match TRBD1 or TRBD2 (5 bases each). The germline CDR1 and CDR2 sequences are SEHNR and FQNEAQ (reference sequence). Trimming pared 5 bases from V and 3 bases from J, leaving 18 bases between. The CDR3 runs 16 residues.